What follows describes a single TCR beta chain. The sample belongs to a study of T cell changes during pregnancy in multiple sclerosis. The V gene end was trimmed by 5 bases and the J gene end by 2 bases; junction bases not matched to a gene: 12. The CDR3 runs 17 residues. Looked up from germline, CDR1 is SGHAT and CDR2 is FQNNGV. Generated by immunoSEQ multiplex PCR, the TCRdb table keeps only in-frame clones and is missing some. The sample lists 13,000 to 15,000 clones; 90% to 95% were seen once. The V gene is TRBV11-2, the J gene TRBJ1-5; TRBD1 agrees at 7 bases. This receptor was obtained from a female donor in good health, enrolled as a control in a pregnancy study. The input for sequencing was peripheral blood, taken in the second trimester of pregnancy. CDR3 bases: TGTGCCAGCAGCCGCTCGAATCAGGGGGAGGGCAATCAGCCCCAGCATTTT. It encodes CASSRSNQGEGNQPQHF.